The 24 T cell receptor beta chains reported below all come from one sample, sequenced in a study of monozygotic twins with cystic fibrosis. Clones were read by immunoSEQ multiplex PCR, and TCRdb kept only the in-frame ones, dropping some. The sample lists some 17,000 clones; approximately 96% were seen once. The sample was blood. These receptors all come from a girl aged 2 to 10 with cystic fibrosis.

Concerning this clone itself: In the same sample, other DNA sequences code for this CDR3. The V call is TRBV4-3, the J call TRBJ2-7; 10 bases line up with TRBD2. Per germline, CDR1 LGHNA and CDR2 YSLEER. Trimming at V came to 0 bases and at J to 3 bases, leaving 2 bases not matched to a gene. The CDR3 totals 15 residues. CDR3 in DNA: TGCGCCAGCAGCCAAGAAACTAGCGGGGTCTACGAGCAGTACTTC. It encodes CASSQETSGVYEQYF.

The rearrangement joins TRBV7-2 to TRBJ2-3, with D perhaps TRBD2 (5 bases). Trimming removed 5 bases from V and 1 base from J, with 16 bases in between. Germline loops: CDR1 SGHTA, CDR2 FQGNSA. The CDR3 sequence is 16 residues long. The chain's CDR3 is CASSPDWLRGTDTQYF. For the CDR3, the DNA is TGTGCCAGCAGCCCGGACTGGCTGAGGGGCACAGATACGCAGTATTTT.

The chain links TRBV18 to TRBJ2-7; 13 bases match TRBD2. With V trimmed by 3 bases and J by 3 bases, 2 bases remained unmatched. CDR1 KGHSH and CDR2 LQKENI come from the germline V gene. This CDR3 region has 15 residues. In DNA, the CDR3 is TGTGCCAGCTCACCCCGACTAGCGGGGGGCTACGAGCAGTACTTC. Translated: CASSPRLAGGYEQYF.

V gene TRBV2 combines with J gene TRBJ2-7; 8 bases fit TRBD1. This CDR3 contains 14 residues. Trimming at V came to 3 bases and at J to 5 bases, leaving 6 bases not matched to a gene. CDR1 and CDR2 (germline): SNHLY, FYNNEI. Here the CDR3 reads CASSDRGQWHEQYF. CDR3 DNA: TGTGCCAGCAGTGACAGGGGGCAGTGGCACGAGCAGTACTTC.

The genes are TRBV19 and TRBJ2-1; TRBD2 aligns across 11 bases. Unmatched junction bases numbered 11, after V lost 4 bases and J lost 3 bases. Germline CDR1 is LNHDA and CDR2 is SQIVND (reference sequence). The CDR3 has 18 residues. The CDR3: CASSTLMSGTSGYNEQFF. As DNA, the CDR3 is TGTGCCAGTAGTACACTAATGTCCGGGACTAGCGGCTACAATGAGCAGTTCTTC.

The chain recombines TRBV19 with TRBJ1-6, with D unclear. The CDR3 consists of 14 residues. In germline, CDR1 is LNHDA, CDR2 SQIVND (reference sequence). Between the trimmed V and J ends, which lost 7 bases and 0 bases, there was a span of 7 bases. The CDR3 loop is CASKIGSYNSPLHF. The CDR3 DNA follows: TGTGCCAGTAAGATTGGCTCCTATAATTCACCCCTCCACTTT. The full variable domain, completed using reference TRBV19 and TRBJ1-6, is DGGITQSPKYLFRKEGQNVTLSCEQNLNHDAMYWYRQDPGQGLRLIYYSQIVNDFQKGDIAEGYSVSREKKESFPLTVTSAQKNPTAFYLCASKIGSYNSPLHFGNGTRLTVT.

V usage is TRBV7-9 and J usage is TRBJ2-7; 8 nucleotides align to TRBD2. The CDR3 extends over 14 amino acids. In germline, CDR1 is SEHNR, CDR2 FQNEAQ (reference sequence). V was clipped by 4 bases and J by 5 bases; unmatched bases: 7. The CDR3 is CASSYPGLGNEQYF. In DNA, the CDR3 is TGTGCCAGCAGCTACCCGGGACTAGGCAACGAGCAGTACTTC.

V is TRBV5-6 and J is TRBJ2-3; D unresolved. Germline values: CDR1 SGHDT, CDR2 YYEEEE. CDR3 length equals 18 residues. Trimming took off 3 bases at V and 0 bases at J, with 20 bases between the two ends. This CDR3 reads CASSSNRVLATSTDTQYF. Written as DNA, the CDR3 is TGTGCCAGCAGCTCCAACCGAGTATTAGCAACCAGCACAGATACGCAGTATTTT. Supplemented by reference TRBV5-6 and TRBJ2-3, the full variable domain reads DAGVTQSPTHLIKTRGQQVTLRCSPKSGHDTVSWYQQALGQGPQFIFQYYEEEERQRGNFPDRFSGHQFPNYSSELNVNALLLGDSALYLCASSSNRVLATSTDTQYFGPGTRLTVL.

The CDR3 here is CASSLPRQSMNTEAFF. The CDR3 DNA reads TGTGCCAGCAGCTTGCCCCGACAGTCAATGAACACTGAAGCTTTCTTT. This rearrangement joins TRBV5-5 to TRBJ1-1; D is possibly TRBD1 (5 bases). The CDR3 loop spans 16 amino acids. In germline, CDR1 is SGHKS, CDR2 YYEKEE (reference sequence). The V gene lost 1 base and the J gene lost 0 bases, with 13 bases spanning the gap.

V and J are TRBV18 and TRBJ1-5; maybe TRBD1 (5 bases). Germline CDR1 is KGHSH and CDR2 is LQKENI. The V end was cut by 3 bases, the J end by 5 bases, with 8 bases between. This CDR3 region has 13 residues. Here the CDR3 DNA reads TGTGCCAGCTCACCGGACACGGATCAGCCCCAGCATTTT. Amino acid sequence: CASSPDTDQPQHF.

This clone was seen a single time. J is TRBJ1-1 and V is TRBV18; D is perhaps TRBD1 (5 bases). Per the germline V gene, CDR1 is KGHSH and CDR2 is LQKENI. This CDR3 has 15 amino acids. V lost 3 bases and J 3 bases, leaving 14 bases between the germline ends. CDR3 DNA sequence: TGTGCCAGCTCACCCGTTGGGGGAAAGGACACTGAAGCTTTCTTT. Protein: CASSPVGGKDTEAFF.

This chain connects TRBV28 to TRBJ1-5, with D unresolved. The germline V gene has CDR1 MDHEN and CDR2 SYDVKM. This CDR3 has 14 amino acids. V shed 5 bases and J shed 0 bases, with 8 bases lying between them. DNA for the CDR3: TGTGCCAGCAGTCGGCCCAATAGCAATCAGCCCCAGCATTTT. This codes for CASSRPNSNQPQHF.

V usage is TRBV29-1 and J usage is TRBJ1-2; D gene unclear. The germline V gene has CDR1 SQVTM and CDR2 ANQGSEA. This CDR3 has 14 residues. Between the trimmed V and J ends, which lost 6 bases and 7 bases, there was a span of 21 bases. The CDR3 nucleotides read TGCAGCGTCGCCCGGAACGCCGAGTTTTCTGGCTACACCTTC. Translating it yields CSVARNAEFSGYTF.

The CDR3 here is CASSQGQARDQPQHF. DNA of the CDR3: TGTGCCAGCAGCCAGGGACAGGCAAGGGATCAGCCCCAGCATTTT. J is TRBJ1-5 and V is TRBV2; 8 positions match TRBD1. V lost 6 bases and J lost 5; bases outside the gene matches: 9. The germline V gene encodes CDR1 SNHLY and CDR2 FYNNEI. The CDR3 is 15 amino acids.

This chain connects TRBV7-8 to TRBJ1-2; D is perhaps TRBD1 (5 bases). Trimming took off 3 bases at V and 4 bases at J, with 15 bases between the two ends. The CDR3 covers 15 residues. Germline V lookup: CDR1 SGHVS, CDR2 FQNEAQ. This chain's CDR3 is CASSFRQGGIYGYTF. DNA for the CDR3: TGTGCCAGCAGCTTCAGGCAGGGTGGCATCTATGGCTACACCTTC.

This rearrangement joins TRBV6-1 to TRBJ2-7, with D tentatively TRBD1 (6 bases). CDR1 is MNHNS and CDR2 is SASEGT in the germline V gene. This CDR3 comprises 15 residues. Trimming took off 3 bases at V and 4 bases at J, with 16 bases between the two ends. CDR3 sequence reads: CASSDLPGQLYEQYF. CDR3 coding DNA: TGTGCCAGCAGTGACCTCCCCGGACAGCTGTACGAGCAGTACTTC.

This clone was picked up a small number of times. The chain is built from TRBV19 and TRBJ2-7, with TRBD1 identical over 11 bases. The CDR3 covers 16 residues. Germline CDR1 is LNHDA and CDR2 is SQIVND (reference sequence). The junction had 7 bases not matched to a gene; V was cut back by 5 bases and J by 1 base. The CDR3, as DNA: TGTGCCAGTAGTCGCAGTGGACAGGGGGCTTCCTACGAGCAGTACTTC. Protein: CASSRSGQGASYEQYF.

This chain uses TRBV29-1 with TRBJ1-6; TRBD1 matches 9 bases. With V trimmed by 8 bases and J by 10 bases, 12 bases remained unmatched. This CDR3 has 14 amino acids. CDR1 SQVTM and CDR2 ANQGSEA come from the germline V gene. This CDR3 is CSSREGQGNSPLHF. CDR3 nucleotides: TGCAGCTCCAGGGAGGGACAGGGTAACTCACCCCTCCACTTT.

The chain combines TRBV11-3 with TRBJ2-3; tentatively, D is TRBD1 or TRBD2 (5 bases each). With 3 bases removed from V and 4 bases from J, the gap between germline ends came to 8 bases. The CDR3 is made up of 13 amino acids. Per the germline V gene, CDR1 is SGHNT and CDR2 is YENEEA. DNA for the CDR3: TGTGCCAGCAGCTTGGGGGTGGCAGATACGCAGTATTTT. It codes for CASSLGVADTQYF.

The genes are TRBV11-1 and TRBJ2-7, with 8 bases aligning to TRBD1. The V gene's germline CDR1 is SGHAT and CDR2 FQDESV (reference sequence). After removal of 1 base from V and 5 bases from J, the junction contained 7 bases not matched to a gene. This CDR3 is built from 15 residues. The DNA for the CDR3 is TGTGCCAGCAGCTTAGGTCAGGGGGCGTATAACGAGCAGTACTTC. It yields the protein CASSLGQGAYNEQYF.

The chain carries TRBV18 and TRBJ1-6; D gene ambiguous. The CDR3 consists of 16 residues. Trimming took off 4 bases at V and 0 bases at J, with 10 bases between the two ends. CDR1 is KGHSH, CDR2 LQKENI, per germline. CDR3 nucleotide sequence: TGTGCCAGCTCACATTCGGAGAGCTCCTATAATTCACCCCTCCACTTT. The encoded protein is CASSHSESSYNSPLHF.

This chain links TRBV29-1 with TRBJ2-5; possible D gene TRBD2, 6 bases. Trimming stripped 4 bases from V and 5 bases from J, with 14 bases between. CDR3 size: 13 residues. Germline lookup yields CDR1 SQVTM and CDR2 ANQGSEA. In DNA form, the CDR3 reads TGCAGCGTTGTTGGCCAGGGAGGTGAGACCCAGTACTTC. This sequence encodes CSVVGQGGETQYF.

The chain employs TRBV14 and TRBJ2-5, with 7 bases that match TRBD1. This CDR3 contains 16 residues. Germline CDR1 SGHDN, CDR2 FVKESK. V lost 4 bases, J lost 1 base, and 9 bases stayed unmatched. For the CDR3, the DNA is TGTGCCAGCAGCCTCCGGACAGGATATTTCCAAGAGACCCAGTACTTC. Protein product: CASSLRTGYFQETQYF.

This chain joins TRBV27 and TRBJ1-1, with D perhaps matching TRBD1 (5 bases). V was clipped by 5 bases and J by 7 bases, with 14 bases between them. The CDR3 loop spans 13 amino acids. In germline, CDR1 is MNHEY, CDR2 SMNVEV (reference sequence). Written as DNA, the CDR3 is TGTGCCAGCAGTCTCTCCCTTGGGGGTGAAGCTTTCTTT. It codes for CASSLSLGGEAFF.